The 7 T cell receptor beta chains below were found in one sample sequenced in a study of cytomegalovirus exposure and HLA in healthy donors. It was with 60 Vbeta and 13 Jbeta primers that the PCR ran. Sequencing was performed with immunoSEQ multiplex PCR; in TCRdb, only in-frame clones are kept and a portion is missing. In the table there are about 140,000 clones, over 60% of which are singletons. The sample comprised PBMCs. Receptors were obtained from a man aged 40-55 years in good health and CMV-seronegative.

The count of this clone is one. The chain is built from TRBV19 and TRBJ2-4; D uncertain. The germline CDR1 and CDR2 sequences are LNHDA and SQIVND (reference sequence). The CDR3 runs to 17 residues. V was clipped by 5 bases and J by 1 base, with 18 bases between them. This chain's CDR3 is CASSSATELGAKNIQYF. CDR3 nucleotides: TGTGCCAGTAGTTCAGCCACGGAGCTAGGTGCCAAAAACATTCAGTACTTC.

The V and J genes are TRBV6-6 and TRBJ1-5; maybe TRBD1 (6 bases). Germline V gene sequence: CDR1 MNHNY, CDR2 SVGAGI (reference sequence). V was clipped by 5 bases and J by 7 bases, with 12 bases between them. This CDR3 spans 13 amino acids. CDR3 DNA: TGTGCCAGCAGTCCGGTTGGGGGCCAGCCCCAGCATTTT. This sequence encodes CASSPVGGQPQHF.

V usage is TRBV2 and J usage is TRBJ2-7, with 9 bases lining up with TRBD2. Germline CDR1 and CDR2: SNHLY and FYNNEI. J was trimmed by 2 bases and V by 2 bases; bases with no gene match: 7. The CDR3 covers 16 residues. For the CDR3, the DNA is TGTGCCAGCAGTGAAATTGGCGGGAGGGCCCCCTACGAGCAGTACTTC. Protein: CASSEIGGRAPYEQYF. The full variable domain, rest sourced from reference TRBV2 and TRBJ2-7, is EPEVTQTPSHQVTQMGQEVILRCVPISNHLYFYWYRQILGQKVEFLVSFYNNEISEKSEIFDDQFSVERPDGSNFTLKIRSTKLEDSAMYFCASSEIGGRAPYEQYFGPGTRLTVT.

This clone was seen just once. The V call is TRBV5-1, the J call TRBJ1-3; 7 bases are a match to TRBD1. Germline CDR1 SGHRS, CDR2 YFSETQ. Trimming took 4 bases from V and 0 from J; bases not matched to a gene: 4. This CDR3 comprises 15 residues. The CDR3 reads CASSPRTGSGNTIYF. In nucleotides, the CDR3 is TGCGCCAGCAGCCCAAGGACAGGCTCTGGAAACACCATATATTTT.

The genes are TRBV29-1 and TRBJ2-3; D is perhaps TRBD1 (6 bases). The CDR3 runs 15 residues. The V end was cut by 3 bases, the J end by 2 bases, with 15 bases between. The germline V gene encodes CDR1 SQVTM and CDR2 ANQGSEA. The CDR3 nucleotides read TGCAGCGTTGACATCTTGCAGGGGTCCACAGATACGCAGTATTTT. This codes for CSVDILQGSTDTQYF.

This clone was recorded a few times. The chain carries TRBV12-5 and TRBJ1-2, with a possible D match to TRBD1 (5 bases). Per the germline V gene, CDR1 is LGHNT and CDR2 is FRNRAP. With 6 bases removed from V and 1 base from J, the gap between germline ends came to 9 bases. The CDR3 runs 13 residues. This chain's CDR3 is CASGPGNNYGYTF. The DNA of the CDR3 is TGTGCTAGTGGCCCAGGGAATAACTATGGCTACACCTTC.

The rearrangement links TRBV5-6 to TRBJ2-5; D is possibly TRBD1 (6 bases). The V and J ends lost 4 bases and 1 base respectively, with 14 bases between them. The germline gives CDR1 SGHDT, CDR2 YYEEEE. The CDR3 has 15 amino acids. CDR3 sequence reads: CASSAFDRFQETQYF. For the CDR3, the DNA is TGTGCCAGCAGCGCTTTCGACAGGTTCCAAGAGACCCAGTACTTC.